This record looks at one T cell receptor (beta chain) sequence and its context. The data stem from a study of blood T cell repertoires in COVID-19. Participants were aged roughly 18 to 89 years, lived in 20 to 30 US areas, and enrolled virtually. Assay used: immunoSEQ multiplex PCR; TCRdb lists only in-frame clones, some missing. This table holds 350,000 to 400,000 clones, around nine tenths found once. The CDR3 extends over 15 amino acids. V was clipped by 2 bases and J by 4 bases; unmatched bases: 4. Germline V gives CDR1 MNHEY, CDR2 SVGEGT. Sequencing was done on a sample of PBMCs or T cells enriched from blood (not recorded which). This receptor was identified in a woman between 18 and 29 years old who had recovered from COVID-19. This rearrangement joins TRBV6-2 or TRBV6-3 to TRBJ1-5, with TRBD1 matching 8 bases. The CDR3 DNA reads as TGTGCCAGCAGTTACGGGGGGGACAGGAATCAGCCCCAGCATTTT. This sequence encodes CASSYGGDRNQPQHF.